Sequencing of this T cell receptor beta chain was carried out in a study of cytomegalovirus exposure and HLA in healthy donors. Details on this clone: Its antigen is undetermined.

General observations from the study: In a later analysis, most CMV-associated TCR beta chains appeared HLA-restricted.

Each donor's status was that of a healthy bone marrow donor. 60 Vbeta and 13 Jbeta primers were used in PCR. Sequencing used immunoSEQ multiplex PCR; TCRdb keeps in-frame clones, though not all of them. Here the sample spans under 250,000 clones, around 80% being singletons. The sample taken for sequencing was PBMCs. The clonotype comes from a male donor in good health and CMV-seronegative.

CDR3 protein: CASSVEGGDLNEQFF. For the CDR3, the DNA is TGTGCCAGCAGCGTAGAGGGAGGAGACCTCAATGAGCAGTTCTTC. The gene calls are TRBV9 and TRBJ2-1; TRBD2 is a possible D gene (6 bases). Germline lookup yields CDR1 SGDLS and CDR2 YYNGEE. Trimming shortened V by 0 bases and J by 6 bases, and 13 bases separated the two germline ends. The CDR3 is made up of 15 amino acids.